The 6 T cell receptor beta chains below come from one sample, sequenced in a study of blood T cell repertoires in COVID-19. The protocol was immunoSEQ multiplex PCR, while the TCRdb copy is restricted to in-frame clones and leaves out a portion. The sample includes some 94,000 clones, over 80% of them seen just once. Sequencing used peripheral blood. Receptor source: a man in his 70s with active or convalescent COVID-19.

The chain uses TRBV11-2 and TRBJ1-3; 9 bases map to TRBD1. CDR1 SGHAT and CDR2 FQNNGV come from the germline V gene. This CDR3 has 15 amino acids. J lost 0 bases, V lost 5 bases, and 2 bases had no gene match. The CDR3 region is CASSRDRVSGNTIYF. The DNA for the CDR3 is TGTGCCAGCAGCCGGGACAGGGTCTCTGGAAACACCATATATTTT.

This clone has a single count. The rearrangement uses TRBV12-3 or TRBV12-4 and TRBJ2-7; 7 bases map to TRBD2. The CDR3 contains 12 residues. J was trimmed by 6 bases and V by 3 bases; bases with no gene match: 2. In nucleotides, the CDR3 is TGTGCCAGCAGTTTGGGGGGGTTCGAGCAGTACTTC. It codes for CASSLGGFEQYF.

The genes are TRBV25-1 and TRBJ1-1; a weak D match, TRBD1 (6 bases). The V and J ends lost 5 bases and 5 bases respectively, with 18 bases between them. CDR1 MGHDK and CDR2 SYGVNS come from the germline V gene. The CDR3 spans 15 residues. The CDR3 DNA reads TGTGCCAGCAGTCCTATACAGGGCAGGGGTACTGAAGCTTTCTTT. Amino acid sequence: CASSPIQGRGTEAFF.

Concerning this clone itself: An end of the junction differs from the germline gene, which may be a read error. The chain recombines TRBV7-3 with TRBJ1-6; no firm D call. The CDR3 consists of 13 residues. Looked up from germline, CDR1 is SGHTA and CDR2 is FQGTGA. CDR3: CASSLTLNSPLHF. CDR3 bases: TGTGCCAGCAGCCTAACCCTGAATTCACCCCTCCACTTT.

This sequence joins TRBV4-2 and TRBJ1-3; D gene uncertain. Deletions cut 8 bases from V and 0 bases from J, with 11 bases between. Germline V gene sequence: CDR1 LGHNA, CDR2 YNFKEQ. The CDR3 covers 14 residues. CDR3 protein: CASGPGNSGNTIYF. CDR3 bases: TGTGCCAGCGGTCCGGGGAACTCTGGAAACACCATATATTTT.

J is TRBJ2-5 and V is TRBV18; D call uncertain. V was pared by 5 bases and J by 3 bases, with 7 bases between. The V gene's germline CDR1 is KGHSH and CDR2 LQKENI. The CDR3 runs to 12 residues. The CDR3 reads CASSAKEETQYF. CDR3 DNA sequence: TGTGCCAGCTCAGCTAAAGAAGAGACCCAGTACTTC.